The T cell receptor (beta chain) described here comes from a study of technical replicates of blood from several donors. This table comes from immunoSEQ multiplex PCR, and its TCRdb copy is limited to in-frame clones, with some not included. The sample lists about 81,000 clones, approximately 96% occurring once. The specimen sequenced was T cells isolated from PBMCs. The source of this sequence is a human donor in good health.

The CDR3 nucleotides read TGTGCCATCAGTGGGACAGGGATTGATAAGTTCTTC. Protein product: CAISGTGIDKFF. The genes are TRBV10-3 and TRBJ2-1, with 8 bases aligning to TRBD1. CDR3 size: 12 residues. Germline lookup yields CDR1 ENHRY and CDR2 SYGVKD. The V and J ends lost 4 bases and 14 bases, in that order; junction bases with no gene match: 7.